The present entry profiles one T cell receptor beta chain with its context. The antigen is unknown. Repertoires were generated with immunoSEQ multiplex PCR, while TCRdb's copy carries only in-frame clones and drops some. The sample has around 120,000 clones; approximately 85% are singletons. The data belong to a study of T cell responses to AZD1222 COVID-19 vaccine. Findings of the study overall: Just five or six AZD1222 recipients were seropositive at baseline. Reportedly, nearly half the spike-specific TCRs target unmutated variant regions. The donor group comprised mostly white British people and more females; the analysis possibly underestimated clonal diversity. Increased Spike-specific TCR breadth and depth were observed after two AZD1222 doses.

CDR3 length equals 15 residues. Trimming removed 3 bases at V and 7 bases at J, with 16 bases between. Germline-derived CDR1 and CDR2 are SGHNT and YYREEE (reference sequence). The sample was peripheral blood, taken on day 0 of AZD1222 vaccination. The source of this sequence is an adult in good health. The rearrangement joins TRBV5-4 to TRBJ1-4; perhaps TRBD1 as D (5 bases). CDR3 sequence: CASSSTAGVGEKLFF. CDR3 DNA: TGTGCCAGCAGCTCGACAGCCGGGGTGGGTGAAAAACTGTTTTTT.